The 6 T cell receptor beta chains listed next were all sequenced from one sample in a study of T cells in Graves' hyperthyroidism and ophthalmopathy. Researchers amplified the TCR beta CDR3 regions from RNA transcripts. The primer set for the first-round RT-PCR of the TCR CDR3 was HTBI. MiXCR was run by TCRdb on the multiplex PCR reads, yielding one entry per CDR3 protein. The sample consists of about 290,000 distinct CDR3 sequences, 13% of them appearing once. The sequencing sample was made of blood. The receptors come from a woman aged 30 to 39 with Graves' hyperthyroidism that later progressed to Graves' ophthalmopathy.

At least ten counts were recorded for this clonotype. CDR3 sequence: CASSVLDSYNEQFF. For the CDR3, the DNA is TGTGCCAGCAGCGTATTAGACTCCTACAATGAGCAGTTCTTC. The chain links TRBV9 to TRBJ2-1; the D is unclear. Per germline, CDR1 SGDLS and CDR2 YYNGEE. V was trimmed by 1 base and J by 0 bases, leaving 5 bases between them. This CDR3 is 14 amino acids long.

Many counts were recorded for this clonotype. The chain is built from TRBV18 and TRBJ2-7, with 11 bases aligning to TRBD1. The V and J ends lost 3 bases and 1 base, in that order; junction bases with no gene match: 2. CDR1 KGHSH and CDR2 LQKENI come from the germline V gene. The CDR3 is 15 amino acids. The CDR3: CASSPGTGGSYEQYF. The CDR3 region has the DNA TGTGCCAGCTCACCTGGGACAGGGGGATCCTACGAGCAGTACTTC.

This clonotype has ten or more counts. The CDR3 DNA is TGTGCCAGCTCACCCAGCGCTGGGACATACGGCTCTGGGGCCAACGTCCTGACTTTC. Amino acids: CASSPSAGTYGSGANVLTF. V usage is TRBV18 and J usage is TRBJ2-6, with D possibly matching TRBD1 (6 bases). CDR1 is KGHSH and CDR2 is LQKENI in the germline V gene. The CDR3 loop spans 19 amino acids. V lost 3 bases, J lost 0 bases, and 18 bases lay in between.

This clonotype was detected many times. The V and J genes are TRBV19 and TRBJ2-1, with 8 bases identical to TRBD2. This CDR3 contains 14 residues. The germline gives CDR1 LNHDA, CDR2 SQIVND (reference sequence). J gave up 6 bases and V 5 bases, and 6 bases lay outside the gene matches. For the CDR3, the DNA is TGTGCCAGTAGTCCCACCGGGGGGGGCAATGAGCAGTTCTTC. It translates to CASSPTGGGNEQFF.

This clonotype was picked up many times. The chain is built from TRBV6-1 and TRBJ2-7, with 11 bases that match TRBD1. The germline gives CDR1 MNHNS, CDR2 SASEGT. The V segment lost 5 bases and the J segment 6 bases; nucleotides outside the gene matches: 6. This CDR3 has 14 amino acids. The CDR3 reads CASSQSGTGGEQYF. The CDR3 region has the DNA TGTGCCAGCAGTCAGTCCGGGACAGGGGGCGAGCAGTACTTC.

The sample holds many counts of this clonotype. The chain recombines TRBV7-2 with TRBJ1-1; D ambiguous. In germline, CDR1 is SGHTA, CDR2 FQGNSA. This CDR3 spans 14 amino acids. The germline V and J ends were trimmed by 5 bases and 5 bases, with 15 bases remaining between them. This CDR3 is CASSRKTPGTEAFF. DNA for the CDR3: TGTGCCAGCAGCCGCAAAACCCCGGGGACTGAAGCTTTCTTT.